These 5 T cell receptor beta chains share one sample of origin, sequenced in a study of T cell responses to AZD1222 COVID-19 vaccine. The repertoire was sequenced with immunoSEQ multiplex PCR; TCRdb's copy has only in-frame clones and lacks some. The sample includes 150,000 to 200,000 clones, about 89% of them seen just once. The sequencing used peripheral blood, collected on day 0 of AZD1222 vaccination. The receptor set was obtained from an adult in good health.

Of note for this clone: The same CDR3 is also encoded by other DNA sequences in this sample. The rearrangement links TRBV3-1 (or the pseudogene TRBV3-2) to TRBJ1-3, with unresolved D. This CDR3 is built from 13 residues. V lost 3 bases to trimming and J lost 1 base, with 4 bases between them. Germline values: CDR1 LGHDT, CDR2 YNNKEL (reference sequence). CDR3 nucleotides: TGTGCCAGCAGCCAGGGTTCTGGAAACACCATATATTTT. Translating gives CASSQGSGNTIYF.

The V gene is TRBV10-3, the J gene TRBJ1-1; D is uncertain. The CDR3 totals 14 residues. Germline V gives CDR1 ENHRY, CDR2 SYGVKD. Deletions cut 5 bases from V and 1 base from J, with 11 bases between. The CDR3 sequence is CAISTGVTNTEAFF. As DNA, the CDR3 is TGTGCCATCAGTACCGGGGTTACGAACACTGAAGCTTTCTTT.

This clone came up once. Mismatch with germline at one junction end may stem from a read error. The gene calls are TRBV7-7 and TRBJ2-1; 8 nucleotides align to TRBD2. Germline CDR1 SSHAT, CDR2 FNYEAQ (reference sequence). CDR3 size: 15 residues. Here the CDR3 DNA reads TGTGCTAGCAGCCGAGGACTAGCTTCGTACAATGAGCAGTTCTTC. It translates to CASSRGLASYNEQFF.

The chain is built from TRBV7-8 and TRBJ2-1; 9 bases are a match to TRBD2. The CDR3 extends over 15 amino acids. In germline, CDR1 is SGHVS, CDR2 FQNEAQ. The V segment lost 1 base and the J segment 6 bases; nucleotides outside the gene matches: 4. CDR3 sequence: CASSLGAGGLNEQFF. The CDR3 bases are TGTGCCAGCAGCTTAGGGGCGGGAGGGCTCAATGAGCAGTTCTTC.

The V gene is TRBV5-3, the J gene TRBJ2-7; 7 bases line up with TRBD1. TRBV5-3 falls under the ORF class, with uncertain function. V lost 0 bases, J lost 3 bases, and 3 bases stayed unmatched. This CDR3 has 14 residues. As DNA, the CDR3 is TGTGCCAGAAGCTTGGGTCAGGGGGTCTACGAGCAGTACGTC. It codes for CARSLGQGVYEQYV.